This T cell receptor (beta chain) was captured by sequencing in a study of CD8 T cells in ankylosing spondylitis. From germline, CDR1 is SQVTM and CDR2 ANQGSEA. The CDR3 loop spans 15 amino acids. Trimming pared 3 bases from V and 0 bases from J, leaving 12 bases between. TCRdb used MiXCR to reprocess the 5' RACE reads, holding one entry per CDR3 protein. This table has around 250,000 distinct CDR3 sequences, 15% to 20% appearing once. This rearrangement joins TRBV29-1 to TRBJ2-1, with D perhaps assigned TRBD1 or TRBD2 (6 bases each). The specimen sequenced was blood, either unsorted or a sorted T cell fraction (not recorded which). The receptor's source is a male donor with ankylosing spondylitis or in good health (not recorded which). CDR3 sequence reads: CSVDRGHDSYNEQFF. In DNA form, the CDR3 reads TGCAGCGTTGACCGGGGGCATGACTCCTACAATGAGCAGTTCTTC.